Below, 22 T cell receptor beta chains from the same sample are listed, as sequenced in a study of blood T cells in healthy people across ages (dated by TCRdb to the mid-2010s). Library preparation employed 5' RACE. The instrument was an Illumina HiSeq 2500. A second PCR of about 6 to 12 cycles was performed with a sample-barcoded 5' primer and a J-beta primer mix. The public reads were reanalyzed by TCRdb: fastp trimming at Q25, MiXCR alignment, in-frame beta chains only. Rows with one shared CDR3 protein collapse into an entry with the most common genes and DNA. A total of approximately 600,000 distinct CDR3 sequences appear in this sample, 58% of them only once. Over 35% of the sample lies in the top ten. Sequenced input: blood. The source of these receptors is a man aged 60-69 years in good health.

V and J are TRBV12-3 or TRBV12-4 and TRBJ2-7, with 8 bases fitting TRBD1. The CDR3 runs 15 residues. The V segment lost 5 bases and the J segment 7 bases; nucleotides outside the gene matches: 13. CDR3 coding DNA: TGTGCCAGCAGTCCCCGGGACAGGTCCTACAATGAGCAGTACTTC. Translation gives CASSPRDRSYNEQYF.

The count of this clonotype is one. CDR3 DNA: TGTGCCAGCAGCGTAGTACGAAACACAGATACGCAGTATTTT. This translates into CASSVVRNTDTQYF. V is TRBV7-2 and J is TRBJ2-3; no clear D gene. The CDR3 sequence is 14 residues long. Germline V gene lookup returns CDR1 SGHTA and CDR2 FQGNSA. Trimming removed 5 bases from V and 2 bases from J, with 11 bases in between.

This clonotype turned up a few times. The chain uses TRBV4-1 and TRBJ1-2, with D perhaps TRBD1 (6 bases). Germline assignment: CDR1 MGHRA and CDR2 YSYEKL. V was pared by 2 bases and J by 2 bases, with 12 bases between. CDR3 length equals 15 residues. The CDR3 sequence is CASSQSSGANYGYTF. CDR3 in DNA: TGCGCCAGCAGCCAATCTTCGGGGGCAAACTATGGCTACACCTTC.

The chain carries TRBV24-1 and TRBJ2-3; unclear D gene. V was cut by 4 bases and J by 5 bases, with 9 bases left in between. The length of the CDR3 is 13 residues. Per the germline V gene, CDR1 is KGHDR and CDR2 is SFDVKD. This CDR3 reads CATSERAIDTQYF. In DNA form, the CDR3 reads TGTGCCACCAGTGAAAGAGCAATAGATACGCAGTATTTT.

The rearrangement links TRBV5-1 to TRBJ1-2, with a weak D call TRBD1 (6 bases). The CDR3 totals 14 residues. Per the germline V gene, CDR1 is SGHRS and CDR2 is YFSETQ. Trimming took off 4 bases at V and 4 bases at J, with 14 bases between the two ends. Here the CDR3 reads CASSRETGGYGYTF. CDR3 coding DNA: TGCGCCAGCAGCCGGGAGACAGGAGGCTATGGCTACACCTTC. The full variable domain, rest sourced from reference TRBV5-1 and TRBJ1-2, is KAGVTQTPRYLIKTRGQQVTLSCSPISGHRSVSWYQQTPGQGLQFLFEYFSETQRNKGNFPGRFSGRQFSNSRSEMNVSTLELGDSALYLCASSRETGGYGYTFGSGTRLTVV.

V is TRBV28 and J is TRBJ1-5, with 7 bases that match TRBD1. Trimming cost V 5 bases and J 0 bases; bases outside gene matches: 4. The CDR3 has 15 residues. The germline V gene has CDR1 MDHEN and CDR2 SYDVKM. Here the CDR3 reads CASSGDSGSNQPQHF. As DNA, the CDR3 is TGTGCCAGCAGTGGGGACAGCGGTAGCAATCAGCCCCAGCATTTT.

This chain links TRBV7-9 with TRBJ2-3, with 8 bases fitting TRBD2. The CDR3 runs 15 residues. Germline CDR1 reads SEHNR; CDR2 reads FQNEAQ (reference sequence). The junction had 10 bases not matched to a gene; V was cut back by 5 bases and J by 6 bases. The CDR3 DNA sequence: TGTGCCAGCAGCCAGAGACGGGGGGGCCAGGATACGCAGTATTTT. Its translation is CASSQRRGGQDTQYF.

The sample holds a few counts of this clonotype. The V and J genes are TRBV29-1 and TRBJ1-2, with 7 bases lining up with TRBD1. The CDR3 is 15 residues long. Germline V gene lookup returns CDR1 SQVTM and CDR2 ANQGSEA. The trim removed 5 bases at V and 2 bases at J, leaving 11 bases unmatched. This chain's CDR3 is CSVLPDREGNYGYTF. In DNA form, the CDR3 reads TGCAGCGTTCTCCCCGACAGGGAGGGGAACTATGGCTACACCTTC.

This clonotype turned up a few times. The chain employs TRBV28 and TRBJ1-1; D remains ambiguous. Deletions cut 10 bases from V and 7 bases from J, with 13 bases between. The CDR3 has 11 amino acids. Germline CDR1 and CDR2: MDHEN and SYDVKM. CDR3 coding DNA: TGTGCCACCAAGATCCCCCGTGAAGCTTTCTTT. Its translation: CATKIPREAFF.

The gene calls are TRBV3-1 and TRBJ2-1; TRBD2 is a possible D gene (5 bases). This CDR3 contains 13 residues. The V end lost 5 bases, the J end lost 10 bases, and 15 bases lay between the germline ends. Germline V CDR1 and CDR2: LGHDT, YNNKEL (reference sequence). This CDR3 reads CASSSTRVSEQFF. The CDR3 DNA reads as TGTGCCAGCAGCTCCACTAGAGTTAGCGAGCAGTTCTTC.

V and J are TRBV11-2 and TRBJ2-1; 15 bases are shared with TRBD2. CDR1 SGHAT and CDR2 FQNNGV come from the germline V gene. The V gene end was trimmed by 5 bases and the J gene end by 4 bases; junction bases not matched to a gene: 12. This CDR3 spans 19 amino acids. The CDR3 bases are TGTGCCAGCAGCGAGGGCCGGACTAGCGGGGGGGCGAGTTACAATGAGCAGTTCTTC. The encoded protein is CASSEGRTSGGASYNEQFF.

The gene calls are TRBV21-1 and TRBJ2-7; the D call TRBD1 from the table was never checked on the DNA. TRBV21-1 is reported as a pseudogene. This CDR3 spans 17 amino acids. The CDR3 nucleotides read TGTGCCAGCAGCCAGGGGATGTTGCGGGGGAGCTCCTACGAGCAGTACTTC. Amino acid sequence: CASSQGMLRGSSYEQYF.

The gene calls are TRBV7-9 and TRBJ2-4, with D perhaps given as TRBD1 or TRBD2 (6 bases each). This CDR3 is 14 amino acids long. V lost 5 bases, J lost 9 bases, and 17 bases lay in between. The germline V gene has CDR1 SEHNR and CDR2 FQNEAQ (reference sequence). CDR3 nucleotide sequence: TGTGCCAGCAGCGCCGGGGGCCCCTTCGGCATTCAGTACTTC. It yields the protein CASSAGGPFGIQYF. Variable domain in full (rest from reference TRBV7-9 and TRBJ2-4): DTGVSQNPRHKITKRGQNVTFRCDPISEHNRLYWYRQTLGQGPEFLTYFQNEAQLEKSRLLSDRFSAERPKGSFSTLEIQRTEQGDSAMYLCASSAGGPFGIQYFGAGTRLSVL.

The chain is built from TRBV4-2 and TRBJ2-1; possible D gene TRBD2, 6 bases. The V end was cut by 1 base, the J end by 6 bases, with 13 bases between. The CDR3 covers 15 residues. Germline values: CDR1 LGHNA, CDR2 YNFKEQ. The DNA of the CDR3 is TGTGCCAGCAGCCAAGTGGCCCTCGGGGGCAATGAGCAGTTCTTC. It codes for CASSQVALGGNEQFF.

Ten or more counts support this clonotype. V gene TRBV28 combines with J gene TRBJ1-2; unclear D gene. V lost 8 bases and J 5 bases, leaving 18 bases between the germline ends. CDR3 length equals 14 residues. The germline V gene encodes CDR1 MDHEN and CDR2 SYDVKM. CDR3 loop: CASCSSGGKYGYTF. The CDR3 DNA is TGTGCCAGCTGCTCGTCGGGAGGGAAATATGGCTACACCTTC.

The table lists this clonotype with a count of one. The CDR3 bases are TGTGCCAGCAGCCCGAGGGGGGGACAATTGAACACTGAAGCTTTCTTT. It specifies CASSPRGGQLNTEAFF. This chain joins TRBV7-2 and TRBJ1-1; TRBD1 might be the D (6 bases). This CDR3 comprises 16 residues. Between the trimmed V and J ends, which lost 5 bases and 0 bases, there was a span of 16 bases. Germline V gene data show CDR1 as SGHTA and CDR2 as FQGNSA. Full variable domain (outside the CDR3, taken from reference TRBV7-2 and TRBJ1-1): GAGVSQSPSNKVTEKGKDVELRCDPISGHTALYWYRQSLGQGLEFLIYFQGNSAPDKSGLPSDRFSAERTGGSVSTLTIQRTQQEDSAVYLCASSPRGGQLNTEAFFGQGTRLTVV.

This chain links TRBV12-3 or TRBV12-4 with TRBJ2-3; tentative D call: TRBD1 (6 bases). This CDR3 has 15 amino acids. V was trimmed by 1 base and J by 2 bases, leaving 10 bases between them. The CDR3 nucleotides are TGTGCCAGCAGTTTAGGACAGGAATACACAGATACGCAGTATTTT. It translates to CASSLGQEYTDTQYF.

This clonotype was observed a few times. The chain combines TRBV20-1 with TRBJ2-3, with 8 bases that match TRBD2. The V gene end was trimmed by 5 bases and the J gene end by 5 bases; junction bases not matched to a gene: 12. Germline V gives CDR1 DFQATT, CDR2 SNEGSKA (reference sequence). CDR3 length: 15 residues. The CDR3 DNA follows: TGCAGTGCTGTAGAGTGGGGGGCGGGGGGAGATACGCAGTATTTT. Amino acids: CSAVEWGAGGDTQYF.

This clonotype was counted only a few times. This chain uses TRBV5-1 with TRBJ1-4; TRBD1 is a possible D gene (5 bases). Deletions cut 2 bases from V and 0 bases from J, with 8 bases between. The germline V gene has CDR1 SGHRS and CDR2 YFSETQ. CDR3 size: 15 residues. The CDR3 loop is CASSLGVATNEKLFF. Written as DNA, the CDR3 is TGCGCCAGCAGCTTAGGGGTTGCAACTAATGAAAAACTGTTTTTT.

This rearrangement joins TRBV2 to TRBJ2-5; the match to TRBD2 covers 8 bases. The length of the CDR3 is 14 residues. The germline V gene has CDR1 SNHLY and CDR2 FYNNEI. Unmatched junction bases numbered 6, after V lost 8 bases and J lost 1 base. The CDR3 protein is CASSAGGSQETQYF. DNA of the CDR3: TGTGCCAGCTCCGCGGGGGGTTCCCAAGAGACCCAGTACTTC.

V usage is TRBV6-7 and J usage is TRBJ2-3, with 9 positions matching TRBD2. TRBV6-7 is noted as an ORF with a role that remains uncertain. V lost 0 bases and J lost 4; bases outside the gene matches: 14. The CDR3 is made up of 19 amino acids. CDR3 residues: CASSYSFAGGPWGADTQYF. CDR3 nucleotides: TGTGCCAGCAGTTACTCGTTTGCGGGGGGGCCTTGGGGAGCAGATACGCAGTATTTT.

This clonotype has more than one count but fewer than ten. The V gene is TRBV11-2, the J gene TRBJ2-5, with TRBD2 matching over 11 bases. With V trimmed by 1 base and J by 5 bases, 9 bases remained unmatched. The CDR3 sequence is 17 residues long. Looked up from germline, CDR1 is SGHAT and CDR2 is FQNNGV. CDR3 in DNA: TGTGCCAGCAGCTTAGTACTAGCGGGGGTACTAGGCGAGACCCAGTACTTC. As protein: CASSLVLAGVLGETQYF.